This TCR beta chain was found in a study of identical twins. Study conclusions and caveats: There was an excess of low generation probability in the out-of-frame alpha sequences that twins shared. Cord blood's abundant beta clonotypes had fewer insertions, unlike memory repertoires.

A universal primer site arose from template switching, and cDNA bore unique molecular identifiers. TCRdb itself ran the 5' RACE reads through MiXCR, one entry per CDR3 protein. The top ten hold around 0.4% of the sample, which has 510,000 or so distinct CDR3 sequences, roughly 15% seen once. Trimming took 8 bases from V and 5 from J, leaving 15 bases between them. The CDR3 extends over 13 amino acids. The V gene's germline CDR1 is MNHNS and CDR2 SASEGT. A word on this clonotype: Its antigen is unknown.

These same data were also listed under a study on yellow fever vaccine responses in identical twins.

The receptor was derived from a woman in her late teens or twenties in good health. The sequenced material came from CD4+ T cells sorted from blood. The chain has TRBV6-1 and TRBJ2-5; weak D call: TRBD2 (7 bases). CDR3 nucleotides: TGTGCCAGCTACGGAAGGGGGGGCGAGACCCAGTACTTC. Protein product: CASYGRGGETQYF.